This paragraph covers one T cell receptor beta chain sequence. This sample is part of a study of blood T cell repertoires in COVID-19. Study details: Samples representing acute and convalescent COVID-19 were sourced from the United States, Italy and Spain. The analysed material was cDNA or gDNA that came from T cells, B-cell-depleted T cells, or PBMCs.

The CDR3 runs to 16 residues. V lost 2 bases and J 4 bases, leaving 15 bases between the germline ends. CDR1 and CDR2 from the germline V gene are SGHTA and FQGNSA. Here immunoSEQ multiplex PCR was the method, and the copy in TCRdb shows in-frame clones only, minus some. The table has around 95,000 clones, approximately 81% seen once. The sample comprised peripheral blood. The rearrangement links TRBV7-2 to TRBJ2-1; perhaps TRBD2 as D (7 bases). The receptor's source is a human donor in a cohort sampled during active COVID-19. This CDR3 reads CASSLQGGGRYNEQFF. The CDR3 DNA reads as TGTGCCAGCAGCTTACAAGGGGGGGGGCGTTACAATGAGCAGTTCTTC.